The rows below give T cell receptor beta chains drawn from one sample of a study of HIV-infected children after antiretroviral therapy interruption. TCRdb ran MiXCR on the 3' RACE reads and lists one entry per CDR3 protein. This repertoire shows around 41,000 distinct CDR3 sequences, over 6.5% found once; its top ten account for just under 1%. Material: CD45RA+ CD4+ T cells from PBMCs, pooled from several time points, obtained from a donor given antiretroviral therapy, either interrupted or continuous. These TCRs come from a pool of human donors with HIV. Both conserved end residues are part of each CDR3. A D gene is named only where the DNA matches it firmly. A clone size is listed for some rows: how often the clone was seen (once, few, many), or a class if it is expanded.

d_call j_call cdr3_length v_call clone_size cdr3_nt cdr3_aa
NA TRBJ1-1 13 TRBV19 NA TGTGCCAGTACAGCTAAGAGGAACACTGAAGCTTTCTTT CASTAKRNTEAFF
NA TRBJ1-1 12 TRBV28 many TGTGCCAGCAGTTTTAACCAGCTTGAAGCTTTCTTT CASSFNQLEAFF
TRBD2 TRBJ2-5 14 TRBV4-2 once TGTGCCAGCAGCCAAGGATGGGGGGGAGACACCCAGTACTTT CASSQGWGGDTQYF
NA TRBJ1-1 13 TRBV6-2/TRBV6-3 many TGTGCCAGCAGTTTCGCCGGGAACACTGAAGCTTTCTTT CASSFAGNTEAFF
NA TRBJ1-1 14 TRBV6-6 many TGTGCCAGCAAAAGTACGACGGAGAACACTGAAGCTTTCTTT CASKSTTENTEAFF
TRBD1 TRBJ1-4 14 TRBV12-3/TRBV12-4 many TGTGCCAGCAGCCAGGGACAGGGAGGAGAAAAACTGTTTTTT CASSQGQGGEKLFF
NA TRBJ2-1 14 TRBV19 many TGTGCCAGTGGTATCCCAGCGTCCTACAATGAGCAGTTCTTC CASGIPASYNEQFF
NA TRBJ2-3 16 TRBV11-2 few TGTGCCAGCAGCTTAGTTCCAGCCCGAGGGTCAGATACGCAGTATTTT CASSLVPARGSDTQYF
NA TRBJ1-1 14 TRBV4-3 few TGCGCCAGCAGCCAAGCCCAGGGGATCACTGAAGCTTTCTTT CASSQAQGITEAFF
TRBD2 TRBJ2-5 13 TRBV12-3/TRBV12-4 few TGTGCCAGCAGTGCGGGGGGAGGGGAGACCCAGTACTTC CASSAGGGETQYF
NA TRBJ1-1 16 TRBV5-1 NA TGCGCCAGCAGCGCCGGGACACTAGCCGGCGGCACTGAAGCTTTCTTT CASSAGTLAGGTEAFF
TRBD1 TRBJ2-2 14 TRBV20-1 many TGCAGTGCTGGACAGGGCGCGAACACCGGGGAGCTGTTTTTT CSAGQGANTGELFF
TRBD1 TRBJ1-1 13 TRBV7-2 many TGTGCCAGCAGCTTCGACAGGGCGGCTGAAGCTTTCTTT CASSFDRAAEAFF
NA TRBJ2-6 17 TRBV11-2 many TGTGCCAGCAGATGGGACACGTATAGCTCTGGGGCCAACGTCCTGACTTTC CASRWDTYSSGANVLTF